Shown below are 27 T cell receptor beta chains from a single sample sequenced in a study of CD8 T cells in Susac syndrome. It was with random hexamers that 0.5 to 1 ug RNA was reverse transcribed. Via MiXCR, TCRdb re-called the immunoSEQ multiplex PCR reads, giving one row per CDR3 protein. The data show some 96,000 distinct CDR3 sequences, roughly 94% seen once. Source material: CD4+ T cells from PBMCs. All receptors derive from a human donor with Susac syndrome.

The chain couples TRBV18 to TRBJ2-5; 8 bases agree with TRBD2. The CDR3 contains 14 residues. Looked up from germline, CDR1 is KGHSH and CDR2 is LQKENI. V trimming: 6 bases; J trimming: 4 bases; junction bases outside the gene matches: 7. The CDR3, as DNA: TGTGCCAGCTCCCGGTCGGCGGGGGGAGAGACCCAGTACTTC. Its translation: CASSRSAGGETQYF.

A few counts support this clonotype. V and J are TRBV7-2 and TRBJ1-2; no clear D gene. This CDR3 is built from 14 residues. CDR1 and CDR2 (germline): SGHTA, FQGNSA. Trimming shortened V by 5 bases and J by 6 bases, and 16 bases separated the two germline ends. The CDR3 reads CASSPSRGVDGYTF. The CDR3 DNA follows: TGTGCCAGCAGCCCATCCCGTGGGGTAGATGGCTACACCTTC.

The genes are TRBV19 and TRBJ2-5; D is ambiguous. The V end lost 8 bases, the J end lost 1 base, and 8 bases lay between the germline ends. This CDR3 has 12 residues. Germline loops: CDR1 LNHDA, CDR2 SQIVND (reference sequence). CDR3 coding DNA: TGTGCCAGTTCGCGCTCCCAAGAGACCCAGTACTTC. Translation gives CASSRSQETQYF.

The chain has TRBV28 and TRBJ2-5; D possibly matches TRBD1 or TRBD2 (5 bases each). The CDR3 is 14 amino acids. Germline lookup yields CDR1 MDHEN and CDR2 SYDVKM. Trimming removed 2 bases at V and 5 bases at J, with 12 bases between. The CDR3 nucleotides read TGTGCCAGCAGTTTAGGGGGATCCTGGGAGACCCAGTACTTC. It yields the protein CASSLGGSWETQYF.

This clonotype was counted a single time. The chain couples TRBV5-1 to TRBJ2-7, with D possibly matching TRBD2 (5 bases). The CDR3 sequence is 17 residues long. The ends were cut back, 1 base at V and 3 bases at J, with 20 bases in the middle. Germline CDR1 and CDR2: SGHRS and YFSETQ. CDR3 in amino acids: CASSLMRGQSSVYEQYF. CDR3 bases: TGCGCCAGCAGCTTGATGCGCGGGCAGAGTTCGGTCTACGAGCAGTACTTC.

Only a few counts were recorded for this clonotype. This chain links TRBV6-1 with TRBJ2-5, with D perhaps matching TRBD2 (5 bases). This CDR3 contains 13 residues. Trimming took 5 bases from V and 5 from J, leaving 12 bases between them. CDR1 and CDR2 from the germline V gene are MNHNS and SASEGT. The CDR3 here is CASSTTRAETQYF. CDR3 in DNA: TGTGCCAGCAGTACGACGCGGGCGGAGACCCAGTACTTC.

This chain's CDR3 is CASSEVGTRTLSGNTIYF. CDR3 sequence (DNA): TGTGCCAGCAGTGAAGTAGGTACGCGGACGCTCTCTGGAAACACCATATATTTT. V gene TRBV2 combines with J gene TRBJ1-3; D is undetermined. The germline V and J ends were trimmed by 1 base and 0 bases, with 16 bases remaining between them. The CDR3 extends over 18 amino acids. CDR1 SNHLY and CDR2 FYNNEI come from the germline V gene.

The rearrangement links TRBV28 to TRBJ2-5, with 8 nucleotides matching TRBD1. Germline V lookup: CDR1 MDHEN, CDR2 SYDVKM. The V gene end was trimmed by 5 bases and the J gene end by 7 bases; junction bases not matched to a gene: 9. The CDR3 runs to 14 residues. In DNA form, the CDR3 reads TGTGCCAGCAGTCTGAGGACAGGGCGCAGGACCCAGTACTTC. Translated, it gives CASSLRTGRRTQYF.

The V and J genes are TRBV6-5 and TRBJ2-3; 11 bases map to TRBD2. The CDR3 covers 14 residues. Per the germline V gene, CDR1 is MNHEY and CDR2 is SVGAGI. The ends lost 6 bases at V and 6 bases at J; junction bases unmatched: 5. The CDR3 DNA sequence: TGTGCCAGCAGATCTAGCGGGGGGAGGGATACGCAGTATTTT. This gives the protein CASRSSGGRDTQYF.

V is TRBV20-1 and J is TRBJ2-7; 7 bases line up with TRBD2. Germline assignment: CDR1 DFQATT and CDR2 SNEGSKA (reference sequence). This CDR3 is 15 amino acids long. The V gene end was trimmed by 2 bases and the J gene end by 3 bases; junction bases not matched to a gene: 10. This chain's CDR3 is CSARNRGVPVYEQYF. As DNA, the CDR3 is TGCAGTGCTAGAAATCGGGGGGTACCGGTCTACGAGCAGTACTTC.

The rearrangement uses TRBV7-2 and TRBJ1-1; tentative D call: TRBD1 (6 bases). CDR3 length: 14 amino acids. CDR1 SGHTA and CDR2 FQGNSA come from the germline V gene. Trimming removed 0 bases at V and 7 bases at J, with 12 bases between. The CDR3 DNA follows: TGTGCCAGCAGCTTAGCGAGGACAGCCTATGAAGCTTTCTTT. Translating it yields CASSLARTAYEAFF.

The chain uses TRBV30 and TRBJ2-7, with 9 bases aligning to TRBD1. V lost 0 bases to trimming and J lost 2 bases; unmatched junction nucleotides: 8. CDR3 size: 16 residues. Germline values: CDR1 GTSNPN, CDR2 SVGIG (reference sequence). CDR3 sequence (DNA): TGTGCCTGGAGTGTAGGAAGGGACAGGGACACCTACGAGCAGTACTTC. Amino acid sequence: CAWSVGRDRDTYEQYF. The whole variable domain, filled in from reference TRBV30 and TRBJ2-7, reads SQTIHQWPATLVQPVGSPLSLECTVEGTSNPNLYWYRQAAGRGLQLLFYSVGIGQISSEVPQNLSASRPQDRQFILSSKKLLLSDSGFYLCAWSVGRDRDTYEQYFGPGTRLTVT.

This clonotype has only one observation. V usage is TRBV4-1 and J usage is TRBJ2-6; D call uncertain. Germline CDR1 reads MGHRA; CDR2 reads YSYEKL. V lost 0 bases to trimming and J lost 2 bases, with 11 bases between them. The CDR3 extends over 17 amino acids. The CDR3 nucleotides read TGCGCCAGCAGCCAAGAAAGGTCCAGAGCTGGGGCCAACGTCCTGACTTTC. This codes for CASSQERSRAGANVLTF.

This chain links TRBV30 with TRBJ2-3, with 7 positions matching TRBD1. This CDR3 has 14 residues. J was trimmed by 3 bases and V by 7 bases; bases with no gene match: 10. Germline V gene sequence: CDR1 GTSNPN, CDR2 SVGIG (reference sequence). The CDR3 DNA sequence: TGTGCCTTCAACAGGGGCGGAGGTACAGATACGCAGTATTTT. Its translation is CAFNRGGGTDTQYF.

The chain employs TRBV15 and TRBJ1-2, with D perhaps matching TRBD1 (6 bases). CDR3 size: 14 residues. Per germline, CDR1 LNHNV and CDR2 YYDKDF (reference sequence). Trimming left V 4 bases short and J 2 bases short, with 11 bases between. In DNA, the CDR3 is TGTGCCACCAGCAACGACAGGTGGAACTATGGCTACACCTTC. Translating gives CATSNDRWNYGYTF. The whole variable domain, remainder taken from reference TRBV15 and TRBJ1-2, is DAMVIQNPRYQVTQFGKPVTLSCSQTLNHNVMYWYQQKSSQAPKLLFHYYDKDFNNEADTPDNFQSRRPNTSFCFLDIRSPGLGDTAMYLCATSNDRWNYGYTFGSGTRLTVV.

The chain employs TRBV12-3 or TRBV12-4 and TRBJ1-2; no reliable D call. Trimming took off 3 bases at V and 8 bases at J, with 13 bases between the two ends. There are 13 residues in the CDR3. As DNA, the CDR3 is TGTGCCAGCAGTTTTGTGGCCGGCGGCGGCTACACCTTC. It encodes CASSFVAGGGYTF.

The chain recombines TRBV7-3 with TRBJ2-3, with 11 bases identical to TRBD2. CDR3 length: 16 amino acids. The trim removed 2 bases at V and 4 bases at J, leaving 5 bases unmatched. Per the germline V gene, CDR1 is SGHTA and CDR2 is FQGTGA. The CDR3 DNA reads as TGTGCCAGCAGCTTATTAGCGGGGGGGCAGGCAGATACGCAGTATTTT. Encoded protein: CASSLLAGGQADTQYF.

The CDR3 loop reads CASGQALSYEQYF. CDR3 DNA: TGTGCCAGTGGACAGGCGTTATCCTACGAGCAGTACTTC. The chain uses TRBV6-5 and TRBJ2-7; the match to TRBD1 covers 7 bases. The V and J ends lost 9 bases and 1 base, in that order; junction bases with no gene match: 6. The CDR3 totals 13 residues. CDR1 MNHEY and CDR2 SVGAGI come from the germline V gene.

The CDR3 DNA reads TGCGCCAGCAGCTTGAGCAGGGCAGCTAATTCACCCCTCCACTTT. This sequence encodes CASSLSRAANSPLHF. This chain uses TRBV5-1 with TRBJ1-6; a weak D match, TRBD1 (5 bases). CDR1 and CDR2 from the germline V gene are SGHRS and YFSETQ. V was pared by 1 base and J by 6 bases, with 11 bases between. The CDR3 covers 15 residues.

The chain has TRBV27 and TRBJ1-1, with 7 bases fitting TRBD1. The CDR3 totals 16 residues. The V gene end was trimmed by 4 bases and the J gene end by 1 base; junction bases not matched to a gene: 9. The germline V gene encodes CDR1 MNHEY and CDR2 SMNVEV (reference sequence). Here the CDR3 DNA reads TGTGCCAGCAGTTGGGGGAGGGGACAGAAGAACACTGAAGCTTTCTTT. Translating gives CASSWGRGQKNTEAFF.

The chain is built from TRBV20-1 and TRBJ1-1; D is unclear. This CDR3 has 12 amino acids. CDR1 and CDR2 from the germline V gene are DFQATT and SNEGSKA (reference sequence). CDR3 amino acids: CLMADMNTEAFF. In DNA, the CDR3 is TGCCTTATGGCAGACATGAACACTGAAGCTTTCTTT.

V gene TRBV20-1 combines with J gene TRBJ2-3, with 7 bases identical to TRBD2. CDR3 length: 14 amino acids. Losses at the gene ends were 1 base for V and 6 bases for J; bases not matched to a gene: 7. Germline V gene data show CDR1 as DFQATT and CDR2 as SNEGSKA (reference sequence). Here the CDR3 DNA reads TGCAGTGCTAGAGTCGTCGGACTAGTCGATACGCAGTATTTT. Encoded protein: CSARVVGLVDTQYF.

The J gene is TRBJ2-7, the V gene TRBV23-1; possibly TRBD1 for D (5 bases). TRBV23-1 is classed as an ORF, of uncertain function. The CDR3 is 14 amino acids. V was clipped by 3 bases and J by 3 bases, with 12 bases between them. The CDR3 DNA sequence: TGCGCCAGCAGTCAGTGGCAGGGCGGCTACGAGCAGTACTTC. Translation: CASSQWQGGYEQYF.

The chain combines TRBV12-3 or TRBV12-4 with TRBJ1-2, with D unclear. The CDR3 extends over 13 amino acids. V lost 3 bases, J lost 4 bases, and 9 bases lay in between. CDR3: CASSFASGYGYTF. CDR3 sequence (DNA): TGTGCCAGCAGTTTTGCGTCGGGCTATGGCTACACCTTC.

V usage is TRBV6-2 or TRBV6-3 and J usage is TRBJ2-2; D possibly matches TRBD1 or TRBD2 (6 bases each). The V gene's germline CDR1 is MNHEY and CDR2 SVGEGT. The CDR3 sequence is 16 residues long. V was clipped by 6 bases and J by 0 bases, with 14 bases between them. The CDR3 region has the DNA TGTGCCAGCAGCCTAGAACGGGGGCCGAACACCGGGGAGCTGTTTTTT. Protein product: CASSLERGPNTGELFF.

V usage is TRBV6-5 and J usage is TRBJ2-2; TRBD1 matches 9 bases. The CDR3 spans 17 residues. CDR1 is MNHEY and CDR2 is SVGAGI in the germline V gene. J gave up 5 bases and V 1 base, and 8 bases lay outside the gene matches. The CDR3 DNA reads as TGTGCCAGCAGTTACTACGGACAGGGGTCGGGGACCGGGGAGCTGTTTTTT. Translated, it gives CASSYYGQGSGTGELFF.

This clonotype appeared once. CDR3 amino acids: CASGPQGMGYTF. As DNA, the CDR3 is TGTGCTAGTGGACCCCAGGGTATGGGCTACACCTTC. The rearrangement joins TRBV12-5 to TRBJ1-2; possible D gene TRBD1, 5 bases. Trimming removed 6 bases at V and 8 bases at J, with 13 bases between. The CDR3 loop spans 12 amino acids. Germline V lookup: CDR1 LGHNT, CDR2 FRNRAP.